This TCR beta chain was recorded in a study of T cells in Graves' hyperthyroidism and ophthalmopathy. The germline V gene encodes CDR1 MNHEY and CDR2 SVGEGT. The CDR3 consists of 13 residues. V was clipped by 2 bases and J by 9 bases, with 11 bases between them. The TCR beta CDR3 regions underwent amplification using RNA transcripts as the source. Using the HTBI primer set, a first-round RT-PCR was run on the TCR CDR3. MiXCR was run by TCRdb on the multiplex PCR reads, yielding one entry per CDR3 protein. The table shows 150,000 to 200,000 distinct CDR3 sequences, with just under 9.5% occurring only once.

The TCR originated in a woman between 18 and 30 years old with Graves' hyperthyroidism that later progressed to Graves' ophthalmopathy. The sample comprised blood. V is TRBV6-2 or TRBV6-3 and J is TRBJ2-1, with a possible D match to TRBD1 (5 bases). Here the CDR3 DNA reads TGTGCCAGCAGTTACGCGCGGACACCTGAGCAGTTCTTC. Its protein is CASSYARTPEQFF.